Shown below are 21 T cell receptor beta chains from a single sample sequenced in a study of blood T cell repertoires in COVID-19. The repertoire was sequenced with immunoSEQ multiplex PCR; TCRdb's copy has only in-frame clones and lacks some. The sample gives about 100,000 clones, roughly 83% of which show up once; more than 20% is in the top ten. Sample: peripheral blood. Every receptor here comes from a human donor in a cohort sampled during active COVID-19.

The rearrangement uses TRBV18 and TRBJ2-1, with 11 bases matching TRBD1. The V gene end was trimmed by 4 bases and the J gene end by 6 bases; junction bases not matched to a gene: 11. CDR1 and CDR2 (germline): KGHSH, LQKENI. This CDR3 region has 17 residues. The DNA for the CDR3 is TGTGCCAGCTCACTCGGGACAGGGGGTGGAAAGATCAATGAGCAGTTCTTC. Translated: CASSLGTGGGKINEQFF.

This chain connects TRBV7-8 to TRBJ2-2; 8 bases agree with TRBD2. Unmatched junction bases numbered 2, after V lost 0 bases and J lost 2 bases. Germline CDR1 reads SGHVS; CDR2 reads FQNEAQ. This CDR3 has 16 amino acids. For the CDR3, the DNA is TGTGCCAGCAGCTTAGCCACTAGCGGAAACACCGGGGAGCTGTTTTTT. Translated: CASSLATSGNTGELFF.

J is TRBJ2-7 and V is TRBV18, with D unresolved. Deletions cut 3 bases from V and 4 bases from J, with 4 bases between. Germline CDR1 KGHSH, CDR2 LQKENI. The CDR3 length is 11 residues. This CDR3 is CASSPQYEQYF. The CDR3 region has the DNA TGTGCCAGCTCACCTCAGTACGAGCAGTACTTC.

This clone occurred once. The gene calls are TRBV5-1 and TRBJ2-2; the D gene is possibly TRBD2 (6 bases). The CDR3 loop spans 16 amino acids. V was trimmed by 0 bases and J by 5 bases, leaving 14 bases between them. The germline CDR1 and CDR2 sequences are SGHRS and YFSETQ. In nucleotides, the CDR3 is TGCGCCAGCAGCTTGGCTCCGGGACTCCAAACCGGGGAGCTGTTTTTT. Translating it yields CASSLAPGLQTGELFF.

Only one count was recorded for this clone. J is TRBJ2-5 and V is TRBV5-1; D possibly corresponds to TRBD1 (6 bases). This CDR3 has 15 residues. The V gene lost 4 bases and the J gene lost 4 bases, with 17 bases spanning the gap. Germline values: CDR1 SGHRS, CDR2 YFSETQ. CDR3 nucleotides: TGCGCCAGCAGCCCCGTGACAGGCCCCGGAGAGACCCAGTACTTC. Encoded protein: CASSPVTGPGETQYF.

This clone has a count of ten or more. The chain couples TRBV7-9 to TRBJ2-2; the match to TRBD1 covers 10 bases. Trimming removed 5 bases from V and 6 bases from J; junction bases left unmatched: 6. Per the germline V gene, CDR1 is SEHNR and CDR2 is FQNEAQ (reference sequence). The CDR3 is 15 amino acids. CDR3 sequence reads: CASSLQTGGPGELFF. DNA for the CDR3: TGTGCCAGCAGCCTCCAGACAGGGGGCCCCGGGGAGCTGTTTTTT.

In its sample, this clone was seen many times. This chain links TRBV19 with TRBJ1-5; D possibly corresponds to TRBD1 (5 bases). CDR1 LNHDA and CDR2 SQIVND come from the germline V gene (reference sequence). The CDR3 loop spans 14 amino acids. The V and J ends lost 7 bases and 5 bases respectively, with 15 bases between them. The CDR3 here is CASIPSGTYQPQHF. The CDR3 bases are TGTGCCAGTATCCCGTCCGGGACTTATCAGCCCCAGCATTTT.

Of note for this clone: Relative to the germline gene, one junction end is altered; a read error may explain this. The J gene is TRBJ2-1, the V gene TRBV11-2; 12 positions agree with TRBD2. The germline V gene encodes CDR1 SGHAT and CDR2 FQNNGV. The CDR3 runs to 14 residues. CDR3 protein: CASSLGLAGHEQFF. DNA of the CDR3: TGTGCCAGCAGTTTAGGACTAGCGGGACATGAGCAGTTCTTC.

The chain uses TRBV7-2 and TRBJ2-7; TRBD2 matches 7 bases. CDR1 and CDR2 (germline): SGHTA, FQGNSA. This CDR3 is built from 14 residues. V shed 5 bases and J 0 bases; nucleotides not matched to a gene: 4. The CDR3 nucleotides are TGTGCCAGCAGCCCAAGCGGGGCCTCCTACGAGCAGTACTTC. Amino acid sequence: CASSPSGASYEQYF.

The genes are TRBV6-5 and TRBJ1-2; TRBD1 matches at 11 bases. J lost 3 bases, V lost 7 bases, and 7 bases had no gene match. The CDR3 consists of 15 residues. Germline loops: CDR1 MNHEY, CDR2 SVGAGI. CDR3 DNA sequence: TGTGCCAGCACCCCCATGGGACAGGGGGACTATGGCTACACCTTC. This codes for CASTPMGQGDYGYTF.

The chain combines TRBV2 with TRBJ1-4; TRBD1 is a possible D gene (6 bases). This CDR3 contains 23 residues. Per the germline V gene, CDR1 is SNHLY and CDR2 is FYNNEI. V dropped 6 bases and J dropped 3 bases, with 38 bases sitting between them. The CDR3 DNA reads as TGTGCCAGCAGCCAACACCGGGGGGGGCGCGAGTATATGATCCCAGGGGCTAATGAAAAACTGTTTTTT. It is translated as CASSQHRGGREYMIPGANEKLFF. Supplemented by reference TRBV2 and TRBJ1-4, the full variable domain reads EPEVTQTPSHQVTQMGQEVILRCVPISNHLYFYWYRQILGQKVEFLVSFYNNEISEKSEIFDDQFSVERPDGSNFTLKIRSTKLEDSAMYFCASSQHRGGREYMIPGANEKLFFGSGTQLSVL.

This clone is a singleton in its sample. This chain links TRBV6-1 with TRBJ1-5; TRBD1 is a possible D gene (5 bases). The CDR3 runs to 14 residues. Germline V gene lookup returns CDR1 MNHNS and CDR2 SASEGT. V lost 2 bases and J 11 bases, leaving 16 bases between the germline ends. CDR3 amino acids: CASSETWDSEAQHF. The CDR3 DNA follows: TGTGCCAGCAGTGAAACCTGGGACTCCGAGGCCCAGCATTTT.

The chain employs TRBV27 and TRBJ2-3; TRBD1 matches 8 bases. V trimming: 5 bases; J trimming: 2 bases; junction bases outside the gene matches: 6. The CDR3 is made up of 15 amino acids. The germline V gene encodes CDR1 MNHEY and CDR2 SMNVEV (reference sequence). CDR3 region: CASSLQTGDTDTQYF. The DNA of the CDR3 is TGTGCCAGCAGTCTCCAGACAGGGGACACAGATACGCAGTATTTT.

The rearrangement joins TRBV10-3 to TRBJ2-7; 9 bases are shared with TRBD1. Per the germline V gene, CDR1 is ENHRY and CDR2 is SYGVKD. This CDR3 is 15 amino acids long. The J segment lost 7 bases and the V segment lost 3 bases, leaving 10 bases of the junction unmatched. The CDR3 loop reads CAISDPDRGSGEQYF. As DNA, the CDR3 is TGTGCCATCAGTGATCCGGACAGGGGATCGGGAGAGCAGTACTTC.

This chain links TRBV29-1 with TRBJ2-7; possible D gene TRBD1, 6 bases. Germline V gene sequence: CDR1 SQVTM, CDR2 ANQGSEA. This CDR3 is built from 13 residues. Between the trimmed V and J ends, which lost 7 bases and 11 bases, there was a span of 24 bases. The CDR3 spells CSALDGPIPGEYF. For the CDR3, the DNA is TGCAGCGCCCTGGACGGGCCTATACCAGGGGAGTACTTC.

The rearrangement links TRBV10-3 to TRBJ1-2, with 7 bases identical to TRBD1. Germline V gene sequence: CDR1 ENHRY, CDR2 SYGVKD. J was trimmed by 2 bases and V by 3 bases; bases with no gene match: 3. CDR3 size: 14 residues. CDR3 bases: TGTGCCATCAGTGAAGGACAGGCCAACTATGGCTACACCTTC. Translating it yields CAISEGQANYGYTF.

The chain has TRBV19 and TRBJ2-4; D is possibly TRBD2 (6 bases). CDR1 and CDR2 from the germline V gene are LNHDA and SQIVND (reference sequence). CDR3 length: 15 amino acids. V lost 4 bases to trimming and J lost 3 bases, with 13 bases between them. CDR3 sequence: CASSRKEGGKNIQYF. Here the CDR3 DNA reads TGTGCCAGTAGTAGGAAGGAGGGTGGCAAAAACATTCAGTACTTC. Full variable domain (missing parts from reference TRBV19 and TRBJ2-4): DGGITQSPKYLFRKEGQNVTLSCEQNLNHDAMYWYRQDPGQGLRLIYYSQIVNDFQKGDIAEGYSVSREKKESFPLTVTSAQKNPTAFYLCASSRKEGGKNIQYFGAGTRLSVL.

The chain carries TRBV11-2 and TRBJ2-1; TRBD2 aligns across 14 bases. CDR3 length equals 17 residues. J lost 6 bases, V lost 3 bases, and 7 bases had no gene match. Germline loops: CDR1 SGHAT, CDR2 FQNNGV. The CDR3 nucleotides read TGTGCCAGCAGCTTCGCCCGGACTAGCGGGAGGAGCAATGAGCAGTTCTTC. Translating gives CASSFARTSGRSNEQFF.

V gene TRBV19 combines with J gene TRBJ2-4, with D possibly TRBD2 on 6 matching bases. The germline V and J ends were trimmed by 6 bases and 7 bases, with 28 bases remaining between them. The germline gives CDR1 LNHDA, CDR2 SQIVND (reference sequence). The CDR3 sequence is 18 residues long. CDR3 nucleotide sequence: TGTGCCAGTAGCCGATCCCGTGCGGGCGGGATGGGAAGGAACATTCAGTACTTC. Its translation: CASSRSRAGGMGRNIQYF.

This clone was observed a single time. The chain has TRBV6-5 and TRBJ2-1; D gene ambiguous. This CDR3 has 12 residues. Between the trimmed V and J ends, which lost 6 bases and 7 bases, there was a span of 10 bases. Germline CDR1 is MNHEY and CDR2 is SVGAGI. The CDR3 spells CASRDPRNEQFF. Written as DNA, the CDR3 is TGTGCCAGCAGGGATCCGCGGAATGAGCAGTTCTTC.

Only one count was recorded for this clone. CDR3 DNA sequence: TGTGCCAGCTCACCAGGGGGCAACACCGGGGAGCTGTTTTTT. It yields the protein CASSPGGNTGELFF. The chain links TRBV18 to TRBJ2-2; TRBD1 is a possible D gene (6 bases). The CDR3 has 14 residues. Trimming stripped 2 bases from V and 2 bases from J, with 6 bases between. Germline CDR1 reads KGHSH; CDR2 reads LQKENI.